These 3 T cell receptor beta chains originate from one sample sequenced in a study of T cell responses to AZD1222 COVID-19 vaccine. Profiling relied on immunoSEQ multiplex PCR, and the TCRdb table lists in-frame clones only, not all of them. Of about 150,000 clones listed, 90% are singletons. This specimen consisted of peripheral blood, obtained on day 0 of AZD1222 vaccination. Receptors originate from an adult in good health.

The chain couples TRBV29-1 to TRBJ2-1; 8 bases line up with TRBD2. Germline-derived CDR1 and CDR2 are SQVTM and ANQGSEA. The ends lost 7 bases at V and 9 bases at J; junction bases unmatched: 20. This CDR3 region has 16 residues. Here the CDR3 reads CSGDPGGGLGGGEQFF. The CDR3 bases are TGCAGCGGTGACCCCGGAGGGGGACTAGGAGGGGGTGAGCAGTTCTTC.

The chain employs TRBV5-6 and TRBJ1-2; 8 bases are a match to TRBD1. The CDR3 contains 14 residues. CDR1 and CDR2 from the germline V gene are SGHDT and YYEEEE. V shed 7 bases and J 1 base; nucleotides not matched to a gene: 6. The CDR3 bases are TGTGCCAGCTCCCAGGGGGCCCGTAACTATGGCTACACCTTC. This gives the protein CASSQGARNYGYTF.

As to this clone: One end of the junction fails to match germline, which may point to a read error. V is TRBV7-9 and J is TRBJ2-3; D unclear. This CDR3 has 12 amino acids. Germline V lookup: CDR1 SEHNR, CDR2 FQNEAQ (reference sequence). The CDR3 spells CASSSRLGRSVF. The CDR3 coding sequence is TGTGCCAGCAGCTCCCGACTGGGCCGCTCAGTTTTT.